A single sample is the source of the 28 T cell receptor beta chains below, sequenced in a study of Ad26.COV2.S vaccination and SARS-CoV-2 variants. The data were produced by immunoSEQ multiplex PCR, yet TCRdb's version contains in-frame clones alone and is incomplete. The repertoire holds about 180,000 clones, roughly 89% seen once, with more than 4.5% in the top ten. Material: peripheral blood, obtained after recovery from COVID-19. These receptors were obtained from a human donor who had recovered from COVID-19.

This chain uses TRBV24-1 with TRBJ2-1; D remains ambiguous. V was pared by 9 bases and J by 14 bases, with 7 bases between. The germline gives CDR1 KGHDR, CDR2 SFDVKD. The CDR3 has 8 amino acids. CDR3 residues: CATYSKFF. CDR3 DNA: TGTGCCACCTACTCTAAGTTCTTC.

CDR3 region: CASSFEPDNEKLFF. In DNA, the CDR3 is TGTGCCAGCAGCTTTGAACCAGATAACGAAAAACTGTTTTTT. The rearrangement joins TRBV5-5 to TRBJ1-4; D unclear. The CDR3 has 14 residues. V shed 2 bases and J shed 8 bases, with 13 bases lying between them. Germline-derived CDR1 and CDR2 are SGHKS and YYEKEE (reference sequence).

The CDR3 loop reads CASSAQGRRLAGRSSYEQYF. The CDR3 coding sequence is TGTGCCAGCAGCGCACAAGGGAGGCGGCTAGCGGGGCGAAGCTCCTACGAGCAGTACTTC. V and J are TRBV21-1 and TRBJ2-7; the table names TRBD2, a call not compared with the DNA. TRBV21-1 represents a pseudogene. The CDR3 has 20 residues.

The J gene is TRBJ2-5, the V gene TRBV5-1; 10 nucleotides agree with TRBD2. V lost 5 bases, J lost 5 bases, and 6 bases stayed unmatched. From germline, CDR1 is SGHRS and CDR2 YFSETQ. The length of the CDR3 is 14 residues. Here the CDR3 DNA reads TGCGCCAGCAGGATAGCGGGGGGCACCGAGACCCAGTACTTC. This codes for CASRIAGGTETQYF.

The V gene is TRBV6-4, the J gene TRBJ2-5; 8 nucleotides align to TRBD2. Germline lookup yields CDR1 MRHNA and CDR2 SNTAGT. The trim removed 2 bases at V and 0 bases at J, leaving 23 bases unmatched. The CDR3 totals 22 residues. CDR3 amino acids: CASSDNPLWREDSIPYQETQYF. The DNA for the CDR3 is TGTGCCAGCAGTGACAACCCCCTTTGGCGGGAGGACTCTATACCGTACCAAGAGACCCAGTACTTC.

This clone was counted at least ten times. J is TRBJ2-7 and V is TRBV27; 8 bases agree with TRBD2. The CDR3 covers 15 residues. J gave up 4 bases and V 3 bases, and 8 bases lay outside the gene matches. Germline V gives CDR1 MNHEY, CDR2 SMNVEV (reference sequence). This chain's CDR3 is CASSLLAGSKYEQYF. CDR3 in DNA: TGTGCCAGCAGTTTGTTAGCGGGAAGTAAGTACGAGCAGTACTTC.

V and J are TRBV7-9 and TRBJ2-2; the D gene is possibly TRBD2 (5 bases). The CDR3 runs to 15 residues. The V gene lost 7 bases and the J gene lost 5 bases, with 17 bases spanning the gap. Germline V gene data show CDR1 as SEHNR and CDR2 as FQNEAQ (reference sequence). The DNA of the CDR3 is TGTGCCAGCACCCTGAGCCCCCGAGGGACCGGGGAGCTGTTTTTT. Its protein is CASTLSPRGTGELFF.

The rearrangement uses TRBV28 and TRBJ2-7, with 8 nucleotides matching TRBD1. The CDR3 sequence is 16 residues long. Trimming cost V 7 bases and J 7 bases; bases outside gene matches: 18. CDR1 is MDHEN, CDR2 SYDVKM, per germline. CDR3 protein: CASTSAGEDRAGEQYF. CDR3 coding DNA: TGTGCCAGCACCTCCGCAGGTGAGGACAGGGCAGGAGAGCAGTACTTC.

The CDR3 region is CASGSSGQAGAGELFF. The CDR3 DNA follows: TGTGCTAGTGGATCGTCCGGGCAGGCCGGCGCCGGGGAGCTGTTTTTT. V gene TRBV12-5 combines with J gene TRBJ2-2; D gene uncertain. CDR1 is LGHNT and CDR2 is FRNRAP in the germline V gene. V was trimmed by 6 bases and J by 6 bases, leaving 20 bases between them. This CDR3 region has 16 residues. Filled out from reference TRBV12-5 and TRBJ2-2, the complete variable domain reads DARVTQTPRHKVTEMGQEVTMRCQPILGHNTVFWYRQTMMQGLELLAYFRNRAPLDDSGMPKDRFSAEMPDATLATLKIQPSEPRDSAVYFCASGSSGQAGAGELFFGEGSRLTVL.

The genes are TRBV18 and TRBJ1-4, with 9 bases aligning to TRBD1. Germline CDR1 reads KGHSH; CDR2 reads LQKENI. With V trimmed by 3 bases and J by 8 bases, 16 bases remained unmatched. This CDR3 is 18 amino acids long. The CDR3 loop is CASSPDDRGSIGDEKLFF. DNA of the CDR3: TGTGCCAGCTCACCCGATGACAGGGGGTCTATTGGTGACGAAAAACTGTTTTTT.

The CDR3 DNA reads TGTGCCAGCAGCCAAGGGACAGGGGCCTCCTACTCTGGAAACACCATATATTTT. Amino acids: CASSQGTGASYSGNTIYF. V usage is TRBV4-2 and J usage is TRBJ1-3, with 9 bases matching TRBD1. V was clipped by 1 base and J by 0 bases; unmatched bases: 7. This CDR3 contains 18 residues. Germline V gene lookup returns CDR1 LGHNA and CDR2 YNFKEQ.

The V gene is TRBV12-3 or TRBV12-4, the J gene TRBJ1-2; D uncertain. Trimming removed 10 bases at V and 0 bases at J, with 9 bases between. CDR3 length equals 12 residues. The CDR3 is CAIQNPNYGYTF. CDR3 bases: TGTGCCATTCAGAACCCTAACTATGGCTACACCTTC.

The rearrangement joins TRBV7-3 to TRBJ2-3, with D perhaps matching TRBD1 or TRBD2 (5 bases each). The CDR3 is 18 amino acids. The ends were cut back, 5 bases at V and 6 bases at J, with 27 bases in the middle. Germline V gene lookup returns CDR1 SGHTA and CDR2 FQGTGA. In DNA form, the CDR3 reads TGTGCCAGCAGCCCGAGAGGAGGCAGGGTTACCTCTCTGGATACGCAGTATTTT. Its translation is CASSPRGGRVTSLDTQYF.

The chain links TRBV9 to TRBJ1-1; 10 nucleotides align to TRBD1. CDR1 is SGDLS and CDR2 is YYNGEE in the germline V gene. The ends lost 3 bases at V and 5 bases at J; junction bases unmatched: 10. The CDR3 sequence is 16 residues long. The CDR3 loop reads CASSAEPTGGKTEAFF. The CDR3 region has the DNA TGTGCCAGCAGCGCCGAGCCGACAGGGGGCAAGACTGAAGCTTTCTTT.

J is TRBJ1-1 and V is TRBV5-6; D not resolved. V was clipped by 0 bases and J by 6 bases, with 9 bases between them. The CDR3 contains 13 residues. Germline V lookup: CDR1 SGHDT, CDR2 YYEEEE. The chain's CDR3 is CASSLGIAAEAFF. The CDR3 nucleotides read TGTGCCAGCAGCTTGGGTATAGCCGCTGAAGCTTTCTTT.

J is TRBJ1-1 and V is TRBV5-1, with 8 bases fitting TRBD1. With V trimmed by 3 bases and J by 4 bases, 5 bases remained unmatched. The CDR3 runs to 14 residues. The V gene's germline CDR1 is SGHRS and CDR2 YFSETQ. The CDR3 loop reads CASSWTGLGTEAFF. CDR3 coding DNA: TGCGCCAGCAGCTGGACAGGGTTGGGCACTGAAGCTTTCTTT.

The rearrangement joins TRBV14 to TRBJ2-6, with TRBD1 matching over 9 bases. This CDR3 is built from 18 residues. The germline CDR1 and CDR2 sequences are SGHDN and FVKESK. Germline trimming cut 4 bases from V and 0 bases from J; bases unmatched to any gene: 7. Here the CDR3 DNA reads TGTGCCAGCAGCCGCGGGACAGGGCCCTCCTCTGGGGCCAACGTCCTGACTTTC. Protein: CASSRGTGPSSGANVLTF.

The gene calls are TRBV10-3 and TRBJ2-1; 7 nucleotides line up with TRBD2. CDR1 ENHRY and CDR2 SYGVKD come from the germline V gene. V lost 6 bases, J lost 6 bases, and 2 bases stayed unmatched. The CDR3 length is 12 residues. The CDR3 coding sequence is TGTGCCATCAGGGGGGAGGGCAATGAGCAGTTCTTC. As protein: CAIRGEGNEQFF.

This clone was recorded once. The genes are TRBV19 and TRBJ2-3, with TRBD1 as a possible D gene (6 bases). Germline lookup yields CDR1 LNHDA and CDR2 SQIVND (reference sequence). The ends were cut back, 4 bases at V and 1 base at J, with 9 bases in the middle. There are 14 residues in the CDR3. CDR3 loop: CASSSGGGTDTQYF. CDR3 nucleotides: TGTGCCAGTAGTAGTGGGGGCGGCACAGATACGCAGTATTTT.

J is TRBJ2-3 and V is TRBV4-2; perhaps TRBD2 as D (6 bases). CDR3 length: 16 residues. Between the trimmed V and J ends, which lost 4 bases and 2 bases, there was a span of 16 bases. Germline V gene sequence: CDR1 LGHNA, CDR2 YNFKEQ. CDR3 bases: TGTGCCAGCAGCCTCTCGGCGGCGGGGTCCACAGATACGCAGTATTTT. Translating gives CASSLSAAGSTDTQYF.

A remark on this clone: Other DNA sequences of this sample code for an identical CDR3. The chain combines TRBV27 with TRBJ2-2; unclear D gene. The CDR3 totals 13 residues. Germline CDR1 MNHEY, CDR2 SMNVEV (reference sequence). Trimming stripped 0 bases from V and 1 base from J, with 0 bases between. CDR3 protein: CASSLSNTGELFF. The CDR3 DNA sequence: TGTGCCAGCAGTTTATCGAACACCGGGGAGCTGTTTTTT.

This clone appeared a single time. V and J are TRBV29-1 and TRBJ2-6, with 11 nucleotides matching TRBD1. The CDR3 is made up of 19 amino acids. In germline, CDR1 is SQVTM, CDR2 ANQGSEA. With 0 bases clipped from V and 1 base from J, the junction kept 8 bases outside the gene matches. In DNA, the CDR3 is TGCAGCGTTGAAGATCTTGGTGGGACAGGGGGGTCTGGGGCCAACGTCCTGACTTTC. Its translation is CSVEDLGGTGGSGANVLTF.

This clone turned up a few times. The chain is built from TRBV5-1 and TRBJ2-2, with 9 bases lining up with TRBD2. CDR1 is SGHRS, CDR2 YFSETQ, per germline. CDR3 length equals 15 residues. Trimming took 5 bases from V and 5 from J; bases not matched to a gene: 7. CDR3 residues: CASRDTSGPTGELFF. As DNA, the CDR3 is TGCGCCAGCAGGGACACTAGCGGGCCTACCGGGGAGCTGTTTTTT.

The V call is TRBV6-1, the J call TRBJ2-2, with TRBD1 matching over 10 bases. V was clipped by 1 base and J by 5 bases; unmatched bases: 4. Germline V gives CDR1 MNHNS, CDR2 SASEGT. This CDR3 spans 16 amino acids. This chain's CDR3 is CASSEGQGARTGELFF. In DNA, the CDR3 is TGTGCCAGCAGTGAAGGACAGGGGGCGCGGACCGGGGAGCTGTTTTTT.

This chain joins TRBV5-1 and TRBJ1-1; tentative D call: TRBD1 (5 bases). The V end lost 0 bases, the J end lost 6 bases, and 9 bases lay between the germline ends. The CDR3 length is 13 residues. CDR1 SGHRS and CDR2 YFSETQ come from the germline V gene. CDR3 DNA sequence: TGCGCCAGCAGCTTGGTAGGGGCGGCTGAAGCTTTCTTT. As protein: CASSLVGAAEAFF.

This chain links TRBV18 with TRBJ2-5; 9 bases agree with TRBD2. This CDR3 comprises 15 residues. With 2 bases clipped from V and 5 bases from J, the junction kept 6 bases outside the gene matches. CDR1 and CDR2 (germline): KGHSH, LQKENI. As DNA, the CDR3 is TGTGCCAGCTCACCATCGCGGGGGGGCCGGGAGACCCAGTACTTC. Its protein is CASSPSRGGRETQYF. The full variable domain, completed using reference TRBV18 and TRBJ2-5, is NAGVMQNPRHLVRRRGQEARLRCSPMKGHSHVYWYRQLPEEGLKFMVYLQKENIIDESGMPKERFSAEFPKEGPSILRIQQVVRGDSAAYFCASSPSRGGRETQYFGPGTRLLVL.

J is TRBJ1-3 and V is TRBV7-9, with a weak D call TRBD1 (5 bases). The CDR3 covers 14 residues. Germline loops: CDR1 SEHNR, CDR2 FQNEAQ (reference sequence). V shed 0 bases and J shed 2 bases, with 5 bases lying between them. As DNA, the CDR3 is TGTGCCAGCAGCTTAGCGACAGCTGGAAACACCATATATTTT. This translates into CASSLATAGNTIYF.

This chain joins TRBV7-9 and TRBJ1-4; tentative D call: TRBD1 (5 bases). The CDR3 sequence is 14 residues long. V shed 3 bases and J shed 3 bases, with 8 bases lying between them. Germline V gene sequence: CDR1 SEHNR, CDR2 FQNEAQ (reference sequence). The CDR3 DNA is TGTGCCAGCAGCTTGGGGCAGTCTAATGAAAAACTGTTTTTT. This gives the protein CASSLGQSNEKLFF.